This entry is about one TCR beta chain. Its antigen is unknown. One junction end disagrees with the germline gene, perhaps due to a read error. The sample comes from a study of T cell responses to AZD1222 COVID-19 vaccine. Study observations and caveats: The study reported that nearly half of spike-specific TCRs target unmutated variant regions. Spike-specific TCR breadth rose after two AZD1222 doses, and depth rose as well. Among AZD1222 vaccinees, only 5 or 6 were seropositive at baseline. Sampling captured repertoires only after the peak T cell response.

CDR3 length equals 15 residues. Germline-derived CDR1 and CDR2 are SEHNR and FQNEAQ (reference sequence). Method: immunoSEQ multiplex PCR; TCRdb's copy keeps in-frame clones and lacks some. The sample includes roughly 200,000 clones, roughly 94% of them seen just once. This TCR derives from an adult who received the MenACWY meningococcal vaccine as a control. This chain uses TRBV7-9 with TRBJ2-5; weak D call: TRBD2 (6 bases). Sample: peripheral blood, taken 28 days after the second dose of the MenACWY control vaccine. This CDR3 is CASSFEGRDQETQYF. CDR3 nucleotide sequence: TGTGCCAGCAGCTTCGAAGGGCGGGACCAGGAGACCCAGTACTTC.